Included here is one T cell receptor (beta chain) sequence, with context. CDR1 and CDR2 (germline): MNHEY, SVGEGT. The CDR3 length is 14 residues. V was trimmed by 4 bases and J by 6 bases, leaving 15 bases between them. The data stem from a study of blood T cell repertoires in COVID-19. The overall study: Samples came from the United States, Italy and Spain, spanning acute and convalescent COVID-19. PBMCs, B-cell-depleted T cells, or T cells provided the cDNA or gDNA that made up the material.

Per the original data handling: It was from reference gene primer amplification that nucleated cell counts were estimated. Using immunoSEQ multiplex PCR, the repertoire was profiled, and TCRdb retains in-frame clones only, with some absent. V and J calls and clone size follow that table, whereas D and trimming were derived from the DNA. The profile shows about 140,000 clones, more than 70% of them singletons. This clonotype was sampled from a woman aged 60-75 years with acute or convalescent COVID-19. The specimen was peripheral blood. This chain uses TRBV6-2 or TRBV6-3 with TRBJ1-1; perhaps TRBD1 as D (5 bases). The CDR3 spells CASSSVGRGAEAFF. The DNA for the CDR3 is TGTGCCAGCAGTTCGGTCGGCCGGGGGGCTGAAGCTTTCTTT.